This entry lists 6 T cell receptor beta chains sequenced from one sample in a study of shared clonotypes between healthy human individuals. TCRdb's copy holds only in-frame clones and misses some; the assay was immunoSEQ multiplex PCR. This table holds about 450,000 clones, 79% found once. Sequencing was performed on PBMCs. All receptors derive from a woman aged 40-49 years in good health. Some clones in this sample may be carry-over from other donors' samples.

The V and J genes are TRBV2 and TRBJ2-2; TRBD1 agrees at 10 bases. Germline V CDR1 and CDR2: SNHLY, FYNNEI. This CDR3 comprises 16 residues. Germline trimming cut 6 bases from V and 6 bases from J; bases unmatched to any gene: 10. In DNA form, the CDR3 reads TGTGCCAGCAGCTACCGGGACAGGGGATTCGCCGGGGAGCTGTTTTTT. This sequence encodes CASSYRDRGFAGELFF.

This chain uses TRBV4-2 with TRBJ2-5, with 7 positions matching TRBD2. The CDR3 sequence is 19 residues long. Trimming took 1 base from V and 1 from J; bases not matched to a gene: 15. Germline CDR1 LGHNA, CDR2 YNFKEQ. In DNA form, the CDR3 reads TGTGCCAGCAGCCAAGCCCTTACCGATTCTAGCGGCCGCCAAGAGACCCAGTACTTC. Protein: CASSQALTDSSGRQETQYF.

The J gene is TRBJ2-7, the V gene TRBV19, with D possibly TRBD2 on 5 matching bases. CDR3 length equals 15 residues. CDR1 and CDR2 (germline): LNHDA, SQIVND (reference sequence). The V end lost 0 bases, the J end lost 3 bases, and 12 bases lay between the germline ends. The DNA for the CDR3 is TGTGCCAGTAGTATAGACAAGGGCCGGGACTACGAGCAGTACTTC. This translates into CASSIDKGRDYEQYF.

The V gene is TRBV2, the J gene TRBJ2-5; D is unclear. Trimming removed 6 bases from V and 14 bases from J, with 16 bases in between. The CDR3 loop spans 11 amino acids. Germline CDR1 and CDR2: SNHLY and FYNNEI. CDR3 in DNA: TGTGCCAGCAGCTATCAGGCCTCGCGATACTTC. This translates into CASSYQASRYF.

This sequence joins TRBV1 and TRBJ1-3; TRBD1, the table's D call, lacks a check against the DNA. TRBV1 is a listed pseudogene. This CDR3 comprises 16 residues. DNA for the CDR3: TGCACCAGCAGCCAAAGGGGTGATAGCTCTGGAAACACCATATATTTT. This codes for CTSSQRGDSSGNTIYF.

On this clone itself: Additional DNA sequences in this sample encode the identical CDR3. The chain has TRBV9 and TRBJ2-7; a weak D match, TRBD2 (6 bases). The CDR3 length is 14 residues. Trimming removed 0 bases from V and 4 bases from J, with 11 bases in between. From germline, CDR1 is SGDLS and CDR2 YYNGEE. CDR3 DNA: TGTGCCAGCAGCGTAGCGGGGGTGGGTTACGAGCAGTACTTC. Protein: CASSVAGVGYEQYF.